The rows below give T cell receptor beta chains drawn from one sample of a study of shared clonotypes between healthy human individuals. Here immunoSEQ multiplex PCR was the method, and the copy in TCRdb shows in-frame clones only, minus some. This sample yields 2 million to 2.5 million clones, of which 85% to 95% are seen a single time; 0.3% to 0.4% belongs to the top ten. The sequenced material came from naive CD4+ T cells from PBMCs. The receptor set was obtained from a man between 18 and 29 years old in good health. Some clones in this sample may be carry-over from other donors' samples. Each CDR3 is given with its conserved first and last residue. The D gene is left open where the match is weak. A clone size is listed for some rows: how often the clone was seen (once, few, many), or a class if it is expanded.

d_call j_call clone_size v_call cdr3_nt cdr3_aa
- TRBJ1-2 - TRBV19 TGTGCCAACCCTACTGGGGCTAACTATGGCTACACCTTC CANPTGANYGYTF
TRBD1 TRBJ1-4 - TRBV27 TGTGCCAGCAGTTGGACAGGGGCGGCTAATGAAAAACTGTTTTTT CASSWTGAANEKLFF
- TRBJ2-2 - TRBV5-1 TGCGCCAGCAGCTTCATACAGGGCTCCGGGGAGCTGTTTTTT CASSFIQGSGELFF
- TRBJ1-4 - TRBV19 TGTGCCAGTAGTACTCCCCGGGGGGAACTGTTTTTT CASSTPRGELFF
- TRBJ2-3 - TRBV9 TGTGCCAGCAGCGACTCCCCTAGCAATGGGGATACGCAGTATTTT CASSDSPSNGDTQYF
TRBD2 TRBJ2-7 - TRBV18 TGTGCCAGCTCACAGGATAGCGGGGCGTCCTACGAGCAGTACTTC CASSQDSGASYEQYF
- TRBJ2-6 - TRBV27 TGTGCCAGCAGTTTTCGGGGAACTAACTCTGGGGCCAACGTCCTGACTTTC CASSFRGTNSGANVLTF
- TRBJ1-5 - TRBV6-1 TGTGCCAGCAGTCTGGCTAAAACAAGCAATCAGCCCCAGCATTTT CASSLAKTSNQPQHF
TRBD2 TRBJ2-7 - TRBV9 TGTGCCAGCAGCGTCGGACTAGCGGGAACCTACGAGCAGTACTTC CASSVGLAGTYEQYF
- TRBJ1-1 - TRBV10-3 TGTGCCATCAGTGAATTTTTTTCCCGGGACACTGAAGCTTTCTTT CAISEFFSRDTEAFF
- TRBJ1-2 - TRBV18 TGTGCCAGCTCAATACAGGATCCTAACTATGGCTACACCTTC CASSIQDPNYGYTF
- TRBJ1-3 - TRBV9 TGTGCCAGCAGCGTTCCTTCCGACACCATATATTTT CASSVPSDTIYF
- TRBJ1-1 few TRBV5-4 TGTGCCAGCAGGTTGACGTTGAACACTGAAGCTTTCTTT CASRLTLNTEAFF
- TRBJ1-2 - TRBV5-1 TGCGCCAGCAGCTCTGACAGTAACTATGGCTACACCTTC CASSSDSNYGYTF
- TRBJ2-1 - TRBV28 TGTGCCAGCAGTTTCCCAAGAACGGCCTCCTACAATGAGCAGTTCTTC CASSFPRTASYNEQFF
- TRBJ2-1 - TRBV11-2 TGTGCCAGCAGCACCAGGCGATACAATGAGCAGTTCTTC CASSTRRYNEQFF
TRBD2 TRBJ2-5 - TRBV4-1 TGCGCCAGCAGCCGCCCGGGGGCTAGCGGGAGGGTATGGCAAGAGACCCAGTACTTC CASSRPGASGRVWQETQYF
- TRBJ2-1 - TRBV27 TGTGCCAGCAGGGTCCGCGGGGCTGGAAATGAGCAGTTCTTC CASRVRGAGNEQFF
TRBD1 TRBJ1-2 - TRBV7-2 TGTGCCAGCAGCTCGAGTAGGACAGGGGGCTACACCTTC CASSSSRTGGYTF
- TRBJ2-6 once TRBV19 TGTGCCAGTAGTATCCTTGGGCTAAGCCCCGGGGCCAACGTCCTGACTTTC CASSILGLSPGANVLTF
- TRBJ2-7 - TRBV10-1 TGCGCCAGCAGTGAGTCTGGGGGAGCTGGAACCTACGAGCAGTACTTC CASSESGGAGTYEQYF
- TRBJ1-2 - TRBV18 TGTGCCAGCTCACCTGCTATAGAGGACTATGGCTACACCTTC CASSPAIEDYGYTF
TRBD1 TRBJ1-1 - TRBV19 TGTGCCAGTAGTATAGACAGGGGGATTATTGAAGCTTTCTTT CASSIDRGIIEAFF
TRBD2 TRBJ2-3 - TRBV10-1 TGCGCCAGCAGTCGACTAGCGGGAGGGCAAGAGTATTTT CASSRLAGGQEYF
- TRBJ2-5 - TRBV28 TGTGCCAGCAGTTTAATGGGAGAGTTAGGGCAGACCCAGTACTTC CASSLMGELGQTQYF
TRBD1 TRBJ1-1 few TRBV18 TGTGCCAGCTCCTTCTCTGACAGGGAAGGTGAAGCTTTCTTT CASSFSDREGEAFF
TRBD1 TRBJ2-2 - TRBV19 TGTGCCAGTAGTACGAGGACAGGATTGTACACCGGGGAGCTGTTTTTT CASSTRTGLYTGELFF
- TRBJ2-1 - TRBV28 TGTGCCAGCAGTTTGGGTCCGGGATCCTCATCCAGTGAGCAGTTCTTC CASSLGPGSSSSEQFF
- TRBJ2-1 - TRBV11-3 TGTGCCAGCAGCTCAGGGTCGGGGAATGAGCAGTTCTTC CASSSGSGNEQFF
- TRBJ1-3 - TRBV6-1 TGTGCCAGCAGTGAAGGGGGCTCTGGAAACACCATATATTTT CASSEGGSGNTIYF
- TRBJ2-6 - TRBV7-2 TGTGCCAGCAGCTTAGCGTTTCAGTCCCAGGGGGCCAACGTCCTGACTTTC CASSLAFQSQGANVLTF
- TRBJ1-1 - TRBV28 TGTGCCAGCAGCCCCCTGTGGTTTCCTGAAGCTTTCTTT CASSPLWFPEAFF
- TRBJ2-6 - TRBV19 TGTGCCAGTAGTTCAAGGGGAAAAGGACTAACTTCATCTGGGGCCAACGTCCTGACTTTC CASSSRGKGLTSSGANVLTF
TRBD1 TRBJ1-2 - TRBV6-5 TGTGCCAGCAGTCGACAGGGGGTAGACTATGGCTACACCTTC CASSRQGVDYGYTF
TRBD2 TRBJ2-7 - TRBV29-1 TGCAGCGTTGTTAAATGGGCGGGAGTTCACGAGCAGTACTTC CSVVKWAGVHEQYF
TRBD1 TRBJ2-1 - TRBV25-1 TGTGCCAGCAGTGGGGACAGAAGCTCCTACAATGAGCAGTTCTTC CASSGDRSSYNEQFF
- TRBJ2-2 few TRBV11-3 TGTGCCAGCAGCCCCGGGAAGAACACCGGGGAGCTGTTTTTT CASSPGKNTGELFF
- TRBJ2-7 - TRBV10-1 TGCGCCAGCAGTGTCAGAGGGTCCGAGCAGTACTTC CASSVRGSEQYF
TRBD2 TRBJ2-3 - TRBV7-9 TGTGCCAGCACCCGATACCCGGCTAGCGGGTTAGTTGTCGGTACGCAGTATTTT CASTRYPASGLVVGTQYF
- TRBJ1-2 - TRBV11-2 TGTGCCAGCAGCCACCTTTTAGGGGGAGCTAACTATGGCTACACCTTC CASSHLLGGANYGYTF
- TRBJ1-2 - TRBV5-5 TGTGCCAGCAGCTTTACACGAGGAGCGTTAAACTATGGCTACACCTTC CASSFTRGALNYGYTF
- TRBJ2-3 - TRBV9 TGTGCCAGCAGCCCGGGGGTAGCGGGCACAGATACGCAGTATTTT CASSPGVAGTDTQYF
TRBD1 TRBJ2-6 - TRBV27 TGTGCCAGCAGTTTATATGGACAGGCTGGGGCCAACGTCCTGACTTTC CASSLYGQAGANVLTF
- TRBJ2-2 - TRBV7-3 TGTGCCAGCAGCTTGTTTGCCGGGGCGAACACCGGGGAGCTGTTTTTT CASSLFAGANTGELFF
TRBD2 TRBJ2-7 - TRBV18 TGTGCCAGCTCACCATCCATTGGACTAGCGGGAGGGCTATACGAGCAGTACTTC CASSPSIGLAGGLYEQYF
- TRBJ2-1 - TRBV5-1 TGCGCCAGCAGCGGACCGGGAACAGTCTACAATGAGCAGTTCTTC CASSGPGTVYNEQFF
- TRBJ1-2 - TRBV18 TGTGCCAGCTCGCCTTGGGGATTGAACTATGGCTACACCTTC CASSPWGLNYGYTF
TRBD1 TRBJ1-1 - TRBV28 TGTGCCAGCCTGGGACAGGTGAACACTGAAGCTTTCTTT CASLGQVNTEAFF
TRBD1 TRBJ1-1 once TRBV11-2 TGTGCCAGCAGCGCAATACAGGGGTTCACTGAAGCTTTCTTT CASSAIQGFTEAFF
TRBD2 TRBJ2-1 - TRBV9 TGTGCCAGCAGCGCCACGCGGGGACTAGCGCGGGAGAAGGTCTCCTACAATGAGCAGTTCTTC CASSATRGLAREKVSYNEQFF
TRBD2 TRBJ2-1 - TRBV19 TGTGCCAGTAGTCTAGGACTAGCGGGAGGTCATGAGCAGTTCTTC CASSLGLAGGHEQFF
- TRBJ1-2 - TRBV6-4 TGTGCCAGCAGGACGGATTCGAACTATGGCTACACCTTC CASRTDSNYGYTF
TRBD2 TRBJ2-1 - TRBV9 TGTGCCAGCAGCCCACAGCTAGCGGTAAACTACAATGAGCAGTTCTTC CASSPQLAVNYNEQFF
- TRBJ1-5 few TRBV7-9 TGTGCCAGCAGCTTAGAAGGCGGGGCGAGCAATCAGCCCCAGCATTTT CASSLEGGASNQPQHF